Listed below are T cell receptor beta chains from one sample, sequenced in a study of blood T cell repertoires in COVID-19. Profiled with immunoSEQ multiplex PCR; TCRdb holds only in-frame clones, not every one. The sample records approximately 97,000 clones, roughly 85% being singletons. Material: peripheral blood. The receptor set was obtained from a man aged 50 to 60 with active COVID-19. Both conserved end residues are part of each CDR3. The order of the fields is J gene, D gene, V gene, clone size, CDR3 protein, CDR3 DNA. The D gene is left open where the match is weak. Clone sizes are given selectively: once, few, many, or a class where the clone is expanded.

J: TRBJ1-2; D: NA; V: TRBV5-1; size: few; CDR3: CASRLEGGYTF; DNA: TGCGCCAGCAGACTGGAGGGGGGCTACACCTTC
J: TRBJ2-3; D: NA; V: TRBV5-6; size: NA; CDR3: CASRGLDTQYF; DNA: TGTGCCAGCCGTGGACTGGATACGCAGTATTTT
J: TRBJ1-1; D: NA; V: TRBV5-8; size: NA; CDR3: CASTPGGRNTEAFF; DNA: TGTGCCAGCACCCCGGGGGGCCGGAACACTGAAGCTTTCTTT
J: TRBJ2-1; D: TRBD2; V: TRBV5-6; size: NA; CDR3: CASSLVRLAGGYNEQFF; DNA: TGTGCCAGCAGCTTGGTCCGGCTAGCGGGGGGATACAATGAGCAGTTCTTC
J: TRBJ1-2; D: NA; V: TRBV2; size: NA; CDR3: CASKALTNSPLLGYTF; DNA: TGTGCCAGCAAGGCTCTAACGAACAGCCCCTTATTGGGCTACACCTTC
J: TRBJ2-3; D: NA; V: TRBV11-3; size: once; CDR3: CASSYRDTDTQYF; DNA: TGTGCCAGCAGCTATCGGGACACAGATACGCAGTATTTT
J: TRBJ2-2; D: NA; V: TRBV9; size: NA; CDR3: CASSYSQGNTGELFF; DNA: TGTGCCAGCAGCTACTCGCAGGGGAACACCGGGGAGCTGTTTTTT
J: TRBJ1-6; D: TRBD1; V: TRBV5-6; size: once; CDR3: CASSLGGTAYNSPLHF; DNA: TGTGCCAGCAGCTTGGGGGGGACAGCCTATAATTCACCCCTCCACTTT
J: TRBJ2-5; D: TRBD2; V: TRBV5-1; size: NA; CDR3: CASSLGREGETQYF; DNA: TGCGCCAGCAGCTTGGGTAGGGAGGGAGAGACCCAGTACTTC
J: TRBJ1-2; D: TRBD1; V: TRBV6-6; size: NA; CDR3: CASSSRGPYTF; DNA: TGTGCCAGCTCCTCGAGGGGGCCCTACACCTTC
J: TRBJ2-3; D: NA; V: TRBV9; size: NA; CDR3: CASSVRGLSTDTQYF; DNA: TGTGCCAGCAGCGTAAGGGGCTTATCCACAGATACGCAGTATTTT
J: TRBJ2-5; D: NA; V: TRBV5-1; size: NA; CDR3: CASSFGRGLGETQYF; DNA: TGCGCCAGCAGCTTTGGGCGGGGGCTAGGAGAGACCCAGTACTTC
J: TRBJ2-7; D: NA; V: TRBV18; size: many; CDR3: CASSPAQISYEQYF; DNA: TGTGCCAGCTCACCCGCACAGATATCCTACGAGCAGTACTTC